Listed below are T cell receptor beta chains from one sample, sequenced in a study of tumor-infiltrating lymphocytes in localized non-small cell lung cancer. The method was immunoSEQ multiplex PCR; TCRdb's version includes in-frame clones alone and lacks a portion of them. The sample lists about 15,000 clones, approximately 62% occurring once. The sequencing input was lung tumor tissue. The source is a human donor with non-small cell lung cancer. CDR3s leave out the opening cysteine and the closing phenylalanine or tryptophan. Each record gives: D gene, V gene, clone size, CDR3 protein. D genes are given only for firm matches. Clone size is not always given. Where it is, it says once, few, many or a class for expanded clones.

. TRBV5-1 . ASSLAGLPYEQY
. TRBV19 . ASSIGSAGGAETQY
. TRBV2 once ASSEQGNGYT
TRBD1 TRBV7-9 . ASSPWTGEKLF
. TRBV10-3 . AISEQGQQY
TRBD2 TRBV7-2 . ASSQGLAGTYEQY
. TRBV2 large ASTRIIEQY
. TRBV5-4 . ASSWRRTNSGANVLT
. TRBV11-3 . ASSLGETQY
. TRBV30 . AWRWRGEAF
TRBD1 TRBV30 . AWSVTGQGAGANVLT
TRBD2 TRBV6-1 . ASSEYSGTTHDNEQF
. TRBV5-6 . ASSLVLVAHEQF
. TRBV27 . ASSSLSGLMNNEQF
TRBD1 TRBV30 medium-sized AWSVSLIRGRANYGYT
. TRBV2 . ASSESGLKNEKLF
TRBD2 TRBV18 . ASSPGLAGITGELF
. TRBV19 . ASSIGGQETQY
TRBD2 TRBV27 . ASSSFRLARPNNEQF
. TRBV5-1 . ASSLASPETQY
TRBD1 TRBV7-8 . ASSSARDRDGYT
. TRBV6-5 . ASSFIQETQY
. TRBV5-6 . ASSLGLAGETQY
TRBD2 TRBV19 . ASSIGLAGGLASYNEQF
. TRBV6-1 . ASTSGLLYEQY
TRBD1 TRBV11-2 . ASSLEGGQGRKTQY
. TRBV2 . ASSEERLSGANVLT
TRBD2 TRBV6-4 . ASSQRGTSGRGPYNEQF
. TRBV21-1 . ASSKPGGLYNEQF
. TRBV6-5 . ATTTGNYGYT
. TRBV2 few ASRGGVDEQF
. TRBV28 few ASSLPASEPWETQY
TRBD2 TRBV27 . ASRFSGRATYNEQF
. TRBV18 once ASSPPSVSYEQY
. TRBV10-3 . AISSGLFTDNEQF
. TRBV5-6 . ASSLRNNQPQH
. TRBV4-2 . ASSQDLSQNNEQF
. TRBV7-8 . ASSVSSYEQY
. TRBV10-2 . ASSAVTTDTQY
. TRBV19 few ASSIESSNQPQH
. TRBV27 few ASTRDASSYEQY